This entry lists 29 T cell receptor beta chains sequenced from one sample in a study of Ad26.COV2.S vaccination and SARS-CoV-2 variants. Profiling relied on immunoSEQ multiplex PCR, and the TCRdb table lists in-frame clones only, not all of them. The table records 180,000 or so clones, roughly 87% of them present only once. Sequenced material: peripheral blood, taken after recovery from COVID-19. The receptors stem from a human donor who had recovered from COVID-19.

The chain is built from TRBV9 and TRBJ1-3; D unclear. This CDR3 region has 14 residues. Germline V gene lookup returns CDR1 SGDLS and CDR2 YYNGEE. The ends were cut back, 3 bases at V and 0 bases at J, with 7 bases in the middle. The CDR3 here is CASSADLSGNTIYF. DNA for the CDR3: TGTGCCAGCAGCGCGGACCTCTCTGGAAACACCATATATTTT. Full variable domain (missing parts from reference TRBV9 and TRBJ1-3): DSGVTQTPKHLITATGQRVTLRCSPRSGDLSVYWYQQSLDQGLQFLIQYYNGEERAKGNILERFSAQQFPDLHSELNLSSLELGDSALYFCASSADLSGNTIYFGEGSWLTVV.

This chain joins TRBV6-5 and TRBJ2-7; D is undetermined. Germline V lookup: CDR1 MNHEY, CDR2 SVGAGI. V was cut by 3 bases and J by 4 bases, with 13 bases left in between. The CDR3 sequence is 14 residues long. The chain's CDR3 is CASSYTPAWYEQYF. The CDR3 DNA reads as TGTGCCAGCAGTTATACACCCGCGTGGTACGAGCAGTACTTC.

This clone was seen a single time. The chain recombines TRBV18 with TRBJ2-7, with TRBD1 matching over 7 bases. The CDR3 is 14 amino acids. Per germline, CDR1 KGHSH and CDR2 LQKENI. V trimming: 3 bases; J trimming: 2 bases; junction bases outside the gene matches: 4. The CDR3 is CASSPRTGPYEQYF. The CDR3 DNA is TGTGCCAGCTCACCTAGGACAGGACCCTACGAGCAGTACTTC.

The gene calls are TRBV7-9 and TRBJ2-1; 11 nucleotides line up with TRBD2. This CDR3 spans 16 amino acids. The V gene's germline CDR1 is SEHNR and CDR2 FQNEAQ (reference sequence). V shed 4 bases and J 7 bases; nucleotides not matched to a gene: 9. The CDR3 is CASSSTLSGRGNEQFF. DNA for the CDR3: TGTGCCAGCAGCTCTACCCTTAGCGGGAGGGGGAATGAGCAGTTCTTC.

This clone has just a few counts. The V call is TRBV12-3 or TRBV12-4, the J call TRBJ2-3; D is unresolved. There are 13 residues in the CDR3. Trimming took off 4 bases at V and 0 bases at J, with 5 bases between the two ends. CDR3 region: CASSSLSTDTQYF. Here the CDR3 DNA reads TGTGCCAGCAGTTCACTAAGCACAGATACGCAGTATTTT.

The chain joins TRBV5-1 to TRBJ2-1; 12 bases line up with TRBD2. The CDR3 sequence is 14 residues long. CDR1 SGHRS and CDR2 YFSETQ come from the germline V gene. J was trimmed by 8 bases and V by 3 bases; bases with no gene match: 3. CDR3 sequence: CASSWGLAGDEQFF. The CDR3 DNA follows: TGCGCCAGCAGCTGGGGACTAGCGGGCGATGAGCAGTTCTTC.

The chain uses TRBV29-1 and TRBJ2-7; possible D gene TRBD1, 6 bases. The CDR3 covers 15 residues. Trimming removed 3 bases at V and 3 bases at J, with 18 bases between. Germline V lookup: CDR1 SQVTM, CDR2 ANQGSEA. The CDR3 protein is CSVELRQGYRYEQYF. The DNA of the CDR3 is TGCAGCGTTGAGTTACGGCAGGGGTACCGCTACGAGCAGTACTTC.

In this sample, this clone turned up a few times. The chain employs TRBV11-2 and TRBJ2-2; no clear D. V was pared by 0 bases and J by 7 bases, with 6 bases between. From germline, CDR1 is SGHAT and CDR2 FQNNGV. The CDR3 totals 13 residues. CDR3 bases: TGTGCCAGCAGCTTAGAAGGGTTCGGGGAGCTGTTTTTT. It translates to CASSLEGFGELFF.

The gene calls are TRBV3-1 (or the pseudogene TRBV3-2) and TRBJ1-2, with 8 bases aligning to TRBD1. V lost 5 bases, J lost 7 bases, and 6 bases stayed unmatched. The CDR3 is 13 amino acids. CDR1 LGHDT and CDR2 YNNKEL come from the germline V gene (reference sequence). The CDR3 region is CASSAGQGGGYTF. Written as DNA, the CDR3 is TGTGCCAGCAGCGCTGGACAGGGCGGTGGCTACACCTTC.

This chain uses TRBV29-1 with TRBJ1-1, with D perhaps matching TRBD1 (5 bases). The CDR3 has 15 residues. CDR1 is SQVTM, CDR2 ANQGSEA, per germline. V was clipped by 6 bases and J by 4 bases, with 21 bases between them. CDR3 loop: CSVDPIGGSSTEAFF. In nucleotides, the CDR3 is TGCAGCGTGGACCCTATCGGGGGGAGTAGCACTGAAGCTTTCTTT.

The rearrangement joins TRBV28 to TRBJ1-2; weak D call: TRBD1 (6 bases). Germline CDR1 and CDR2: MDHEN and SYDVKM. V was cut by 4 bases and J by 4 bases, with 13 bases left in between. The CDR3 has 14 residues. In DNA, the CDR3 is TGTGCCAGCAGTTCCTTGGACAGCGGCTATGGCTACACCTTC. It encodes CASSSLDSGYGYTF.

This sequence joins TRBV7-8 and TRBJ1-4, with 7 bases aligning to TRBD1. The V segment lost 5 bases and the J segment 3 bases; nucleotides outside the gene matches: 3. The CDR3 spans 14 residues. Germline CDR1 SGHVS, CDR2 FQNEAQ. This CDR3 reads CASSRQGSNEKLFF. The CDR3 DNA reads TGTGCCAGCAGCCGACAGGGTTCTAATGAAAAACTGTTTTTT.

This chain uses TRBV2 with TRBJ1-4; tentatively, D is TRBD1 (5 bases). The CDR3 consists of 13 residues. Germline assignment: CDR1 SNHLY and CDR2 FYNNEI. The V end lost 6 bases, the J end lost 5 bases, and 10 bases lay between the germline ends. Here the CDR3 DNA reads TGTGCCAGCAGGTGGCAGGGCAATGAAAAACTGTTTTTT. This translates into CASRWQGNEKLFF.

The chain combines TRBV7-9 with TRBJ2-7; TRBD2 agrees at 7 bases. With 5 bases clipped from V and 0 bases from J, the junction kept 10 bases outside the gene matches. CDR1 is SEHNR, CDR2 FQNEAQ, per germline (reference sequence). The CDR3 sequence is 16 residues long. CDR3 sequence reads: CASSTWGEGSSYEQYF. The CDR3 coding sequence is TGTGCCAGCAGCACCTGGGGGGAGGGGAGCTCCTACGAGCAGTACTTC.

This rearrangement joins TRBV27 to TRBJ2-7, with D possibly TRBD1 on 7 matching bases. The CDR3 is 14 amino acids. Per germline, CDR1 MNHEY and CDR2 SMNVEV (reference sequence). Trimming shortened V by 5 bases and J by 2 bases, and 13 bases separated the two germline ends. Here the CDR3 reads CASSGGDRPYEQYF. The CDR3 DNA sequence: TGTGCCAGCAGTGGAGGGGACAGACCCTACGAGCAGTACTTC.

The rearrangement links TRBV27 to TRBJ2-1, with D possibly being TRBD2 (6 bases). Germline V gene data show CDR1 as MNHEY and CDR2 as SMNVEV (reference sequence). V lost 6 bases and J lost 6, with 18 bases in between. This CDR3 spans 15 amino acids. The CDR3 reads CASRDFPGLSNEQFF. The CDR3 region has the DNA TGTGCCAGCAGGGATTTCCCGGGACTCTCCAATGAGCAGTTCTTC.

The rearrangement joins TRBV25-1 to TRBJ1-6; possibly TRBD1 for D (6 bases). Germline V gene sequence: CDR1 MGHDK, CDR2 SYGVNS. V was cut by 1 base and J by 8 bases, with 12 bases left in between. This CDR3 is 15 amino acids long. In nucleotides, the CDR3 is TGTGCCAGCAGTGAATCATCAGGGGCGGATTCACCCCTCCACTTT. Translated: CASSESSGADSPLHF.

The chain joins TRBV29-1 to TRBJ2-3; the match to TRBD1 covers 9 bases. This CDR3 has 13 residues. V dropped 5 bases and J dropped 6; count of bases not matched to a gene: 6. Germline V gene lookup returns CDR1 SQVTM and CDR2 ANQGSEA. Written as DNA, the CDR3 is TGCAGCGTTACAGGGGGCCGAGGGGATACGCAGTATTTT. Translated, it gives CSVTGGRGDTQYF.

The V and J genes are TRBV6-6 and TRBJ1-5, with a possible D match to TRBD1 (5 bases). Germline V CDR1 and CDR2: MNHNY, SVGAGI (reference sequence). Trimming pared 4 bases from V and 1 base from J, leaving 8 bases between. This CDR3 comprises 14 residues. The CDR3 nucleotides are TGTGCCAGCAGTTTGACAGCCAGCAATCAGCCCCAGCATTTT. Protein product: CASSLTASNQPQHF.

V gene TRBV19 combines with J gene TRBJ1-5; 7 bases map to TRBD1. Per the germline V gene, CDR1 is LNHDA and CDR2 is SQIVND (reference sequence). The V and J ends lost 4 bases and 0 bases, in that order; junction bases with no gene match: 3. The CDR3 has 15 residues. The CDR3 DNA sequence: TGTGCCAGTAGTACGGGACAGAATAGCAATCAGCCCCAGCATTTT. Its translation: CASSTGQNSNQPQHF.

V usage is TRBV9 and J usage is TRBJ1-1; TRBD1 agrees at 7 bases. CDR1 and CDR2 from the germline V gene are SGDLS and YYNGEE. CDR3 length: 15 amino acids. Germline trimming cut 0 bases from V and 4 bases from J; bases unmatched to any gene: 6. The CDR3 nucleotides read TGTGCCAGCAGCGTAGTAGCTCAGGGGGGCACTGAAGCTTTCTTT. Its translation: CASSVVAQGGTEAFF.

DNA for the CDR3: TGTGCCAGCAGCCTAGGACTAGCGGGGGGCTTCACAGATACGCAGTATTTT. It translates to CASSLGLAGGFTDTQYF. The V call is TRBV11-2, the J call TRBJ2-3, with 14 bases that match TRBD2. The V gene end was trimmed by 5 bases and the J gene end by 2 bases; junction bases not matched to a gene: 6. This CDR3 contains 17 residues. Germline V gene sequence: CDR1 SGHAT, CDR2 FQNNGV.

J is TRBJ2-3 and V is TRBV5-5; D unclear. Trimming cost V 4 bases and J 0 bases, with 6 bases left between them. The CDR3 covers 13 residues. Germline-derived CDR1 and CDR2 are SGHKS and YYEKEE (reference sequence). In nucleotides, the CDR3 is TGTGCCAGCAGCCGGTGGAGCACAGATACGCAGTATTTT. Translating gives CASSRWSTDTQYF.

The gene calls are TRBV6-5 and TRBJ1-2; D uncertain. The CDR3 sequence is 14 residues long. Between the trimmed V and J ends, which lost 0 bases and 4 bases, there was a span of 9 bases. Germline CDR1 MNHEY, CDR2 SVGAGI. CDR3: CASSYSGSTYGYTF. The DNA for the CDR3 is TGTGCCAGCAGTTACTCGGGGTCTACCTATGGCTACACCTTC.

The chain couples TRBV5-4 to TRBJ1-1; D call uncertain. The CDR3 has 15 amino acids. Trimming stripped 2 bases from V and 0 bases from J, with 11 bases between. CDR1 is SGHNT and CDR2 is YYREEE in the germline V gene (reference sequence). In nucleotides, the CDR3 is TGTGCCAGCAGCTTAGGGAACGGCCTGAACACTGAAGCTTTCTTT. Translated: CASSLGNGLNTEAFF. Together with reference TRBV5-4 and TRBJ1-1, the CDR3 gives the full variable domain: ETGVTQSPTHLIKTRGQQVTLRCSSQSGHNTVSWYQQALGQGPQFIFQYYREEENGRGNFPPRFSGLQFPNYSSELNVNALELDDSALYLCASSLGNGLNTEAFFGQGTRLTVV.

CDR3 amino acids: CASSGSGTSLMNTEAFF. The CDR3 coding sequence is TGTGCCAGCAGTGGTTCCGGGACCTCTCTTATGAACACTGAAGCTTTCTTT. This rearrangement joins TRBV25-1 to TRBJ1-1, with D possibly TRBD1 on 5 matching bases. Germline-derived CDR1 and CDR2 are MGHDK and SYGVNS. V shed 4 bases and J shed 0 bases, with 18 bases lying between them. CDR3 size: 17 residues.

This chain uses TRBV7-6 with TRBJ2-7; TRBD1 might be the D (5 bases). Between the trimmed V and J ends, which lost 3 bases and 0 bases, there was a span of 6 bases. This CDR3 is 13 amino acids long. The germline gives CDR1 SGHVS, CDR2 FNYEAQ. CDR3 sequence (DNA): TGTGCCAGCAGCTTCGACAGCTCCTACGAGCAGTACTTC. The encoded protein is CASSFDSSYEQYF. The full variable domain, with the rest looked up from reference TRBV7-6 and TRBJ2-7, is GAGVSQSPRYKVTKRGQDVALRCDPISGHVSLYWYRQALGQGPEFLTYFNYEAQQDKSGLPNDRFSAERPEGSISTLTIQRTEQRDSAMYRCASSFDSSYEQYFGPGTRLTVT.

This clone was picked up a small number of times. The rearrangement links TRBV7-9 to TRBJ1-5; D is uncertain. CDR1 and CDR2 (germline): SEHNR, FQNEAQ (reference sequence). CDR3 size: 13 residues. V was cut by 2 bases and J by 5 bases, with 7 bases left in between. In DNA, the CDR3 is TGTGCCAGCAGCTTAAAAAAAGATCAGCCCCAGCATTTT. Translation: CASSLKKDQPQHF. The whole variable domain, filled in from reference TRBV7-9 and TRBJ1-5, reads DTGVSQNPRHKITKRGQNVTFRCDPISEHNRLYWYRQTLGQGPEFLTYFQNEAQLEKSRLLSDRFSAERPKGSFSTLEIQRTEQGDSAMYLCASSLKKDQPQHFGDGTRLSIL.

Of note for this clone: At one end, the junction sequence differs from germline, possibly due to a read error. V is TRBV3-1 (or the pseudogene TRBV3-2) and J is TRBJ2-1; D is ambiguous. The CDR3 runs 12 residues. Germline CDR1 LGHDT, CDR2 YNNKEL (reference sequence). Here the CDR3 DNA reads TGTGCCAGCAGCTCAGTAGGCTCGAACGAGCTCTTC. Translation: CASSSVGSNELF.